This T cell receptor (beta chain) was captured by sequencing in a study of blood T cell repertoires in COVID-19. Study summary: Acute and convalescent COVID-19 specimens originated in the United States, Italy and Spain. The analysed material was cDNA or gDNA that came from T cells, B-cell-depleted T cells, or PBMCs.

Per germline, CDR1 SGHRS and CDR2 YFSETQ. The CDR3 has 15 amino acids. V dropped 3 bases and J dropped 1; count of bases not matched to a gene: 5. Authors' methods: From reference gene primer amplification, estimates of nucleated cell counts were derived. Profiled with immunoSEQ multiplex PCR; TCRdb holds only in-frame clones, not every one. V and J calls and clone size are given by that table; D and trimming were obtained from the DNA. In the table there are about 59,000 clones, 80% to 95% of which are singletons. The specimen was peripheral blood. The V and J genes are TRBV5-1 and TRBJ2-7, with TRBD1 matching 9 bases. The TCR originated in a man aged 80 or over with acute or convalescent COVID-19. The CDR3 DNA reads TGCGCCAGCAGCTCGACCGGGACAGGGTCCTACGAGCAGTACTTC. Protein product: CASSSTGTGSYEQYF.